This T cell receptor (beta chain) is from a study of blood T cell repertoires in COVID-19. About the study: In each case, the material was cDNA or gDNA derived from T cells, B-cell-depleted T cells, or PBMCs.

Study processing details: Estimation of nucleated cell counts was performed using reference gene primer amplification. The repertoire was sequenced with immunoSEQ multiplex PCR; TCRdb's copy has only in-frame clones and lacks some. That table supplies the V and J calls and clone size; D and trimming were determined from the DNA. The sample has some 270,000 clones, roughly 90% seen once. V gave up 0 bases and J gave up 5 bases, with 11 bases separating them. The CDR3 sequence is 14 residues long. Germline CDR1 is ENHRY and CDR2 is SYGVKD. The chain employs TRBV10-3 and TRBJ2-7, with D maybe TRBD1 (6 bases). Sequencing was carried out using peripheral blood. The receptor comes from a man between 50 and 59 years old with acute or convalescent COVID-19. In nucleotides, the CDR3 is TGTGCCATCAGTGAGTCGGGACAATTCCACGAGCAGTACTTC. It codes for CAISESGQFHEQYF.